This TCR beta chain emerged from a study of metastatic and nonmetastatic thyroid tumors (TCRdb year 2020). Context from the whole study: The researchers compared repertoires between peripheral blood samples and tumor or nodule tissue samples from patients with malignant or benign thyroid disease. Points the paper makes about the study in general: In both blood and tumor samples, malignant tumors were reported to have significantly higher TCR beta diversity than benign nodules.

No treatment had been received by any patient before thyroid surgery. Using T-cell receptor beta sequencing, the researchers looked back retrospectively at clinical samples from patients, gathered between about 2011 and 2019. The method behind the library was PCR. The data were produced on an Illumina HiSeq 4000. High-throughput sequencing was used to profile the TCR beta-chain CDR3 region of every patient. On the study's bioinformatics: The researchers built a classifier to tell apart papillary thyroid cancer patients with distant metastasis, based on CDR3 differences among clinicopathological groups. The Shannon index was used to assess repertoire diversity, and the Morisita-Horn index was used to assess tumor-blood repertoire similarity. TCRdb trimmed public reads at Q25 via fastp, called clones via MiXCR and kept in-frame beta chains. The V and J calls and clone size come from TCRdb's table, not from the authors' own analysis. For this sample there are about 28,000 clones; roughly 19% appear just once. The top ten clonotypes cover roughly two fifths of the sample.

This clone was seen many times. Its antigen target is currently unknown. Within one base of it there is no much larger clone, and no base qualities were kept. Sequencing was done on a sample of blood. The clonotype comes from a female donor with papillary thyroid cancer or a benign thyroid nodule (not recorded which). Some clones in this sample may be carry-over from other donors' samples.

The CDR3 has the sequence CASMAGINSPLHF. The DNA reads as follows: TGTGCCAGCATGGCAGGGATTAATTCACCCCTCCACTTT. Here the chain combines TRBV2 and TRBJ1-6, with a weak D call of TRBD1 (5 bases match). Trimming costs V 7 bases and J 6 bases, and their ends lie 10 bases apart. The CDR3 numbers 13 residues from cysteine through phenylalanine. Just CDR3 DNA is preserved here, 39 bases in frame from base 1. Sequences SNHLY (CDR1) and FYNNEI (CDR2) are obtained from the germline V gene.